These 2 T cell receptor beta chains were sequenced from one sample in a study of T cell responses to AZD1222 COVID-19 vaccine. TCRdb's copy holds only in-frame clones and misses some; the assay was immunoSEQ multiplex PCR. The sample consists of approximately 92,000 clones, nearly 90% of them appearing once. This sample comprised peripheral blood, obtained on day 0 of AZD1222 vaccination. These receptors all stem from an adult in good health.

The V and J genes are TRBV11-2 and TRBJ1-1; a weak D match, TRBD1 (5 bases). The CDR3 spans 15 residues. Germline V CDR1 and CDR2: SGHAT, FQNNGV. Trimming took 8 bases from V and 6 from J, leaving 22 bases between them. CDR3 DNA sequence: TGTGCCAGCTCTTCCACGAGGGCGCGGGGCCCTGAAGCTTTCTTT. Translation gives CASSSTRARGPEAFF.

The chain links TRBV12-3 or TRBV12-4 to TRBJ2-3; tentatively, D is TRBD2 (6 bases). V dropped 3 bases and J dropped 4 bases, with 8 bases sitting between them. This CDR3 has 13 amino acids. The chain's CDR3 is CASSFGGADTQYF. For the CDR3, the DNA is TGTGCCAGCAGTTTCGGAGGGGCAGATACGCAGTATTTT.